What follows are 32 T cell receptor beta chains derived from one specimen sequenced in a study of OX40 agonist ivuxolimab in advanced cancers. Library preparation was by the immunoSEQ multiplex PCR assay. In its TCRdb copy, this immuneACCESS table keeps in-frame sequences only and misses some clones. Where compared with another copy, unresolved V genes explain less than half of these, and the others have no known cause. This sample comprises about 84,000 clones, 75% to 90% of them detected only once. About 0.2% of the sample is taken by the ten largest. The sample here was CD4+ or CD8+ T cells sorted from blood, taken in a trial of the OX40 agonist ivuxolimab. The receptors come from an adult with an advanced solid tumor such as melanoma, head and neck, liver or kidney cancer.

This chain connects TRBV6-5 to TRBJ2-6, with 7 bases lining up with TRBD1. From germline, CDR1 is MNHEY and CDR2 SVGAGI. The length of the CDR3 is 14 residues. The trim removed 10 bases at V and 2 bases at J, leaving 5 bases unmatched. The CDR3 protein is CATIDRAGANVLTF. As DNA, the CDR3 is TGTGCCACCATAGACAGGGCTGGGGCCAACGTCCTGACTTTC.

The count of this clone is one. The genes are TRBV18 and TRBJ2-7; D gene uncertain. The V end was cut by 4 bases, the J end by 1 base, with 5 bases between. The CDR3 is made up of 12 amino acids. Germline-derived CDR1 and CDR2 are KGHSH and LQKENI. This CDR3 is CASSQTSYEQYF. CDR3 nucleotides: TGTGCCAGCTCACAAACTTCCTACGAGCAGTACTTC.

The V call is TRBV27, the J call TRBJ1-5; D possibly corresponds to TRBD1 (6 bases). Per germline, CDR1 MNHEY and CDR2 SMNVEV (reference sequence). The CDR3 has 16 residues. V lost 5 bases, J lost 1 base, and 15 bases lay in between. In nucleotides, the CDR3 is TGTGCCAGCAGTCCCAGGGACACTCGGAGCAATCAGCCCCAGCATTTT. Its protein product is CASSPRDTRSNQPQHF.

The chain carries TRBV5-1 and TRBJ1-1; TRBD1 is a possible D gene (5 bases). V shed 6 bases and J shed 8 bases, with 17 bases lying between them. There are 13 residues in the CDR3. The V gene's germline CDR1 is SGHRS and CDR2 YFSETQ. The CDR3 loop reads CASTSGSGPEAFF. CDR3 nucleotides: TGCGCCAGCACCTCCGGATCAGGGCCCGAAGCTTTCTTT.

V is TRBV21-1 and J is TRBJ1-4. TRBV21-1 is given as a pseudogene. The CDR3 sequence is 13 residues long. The chain's CDR3 is CASRARGNEKLFF. The CDR3, as DNA: TGTGCCAGCCGGGCGCGAGGTAATGAAAAACTGTTTTTT.

The genes are TRBV18 and TRBJ2-5, with TRBD1 as a possible D gene (6 bases). The germline CDR1 and CDR2 sequences are KGHSH and LQKENI. V was cut by 2 bases and J by 7 bases, with 11 bases left in between. CDR3 length: 13 amino acids. This chain's CDR3 is CASSPGGAGTQYF. In DNA form, the CDR3 reads TGTGCCAGCTCACCAGGGGGCGCTGGGACCCAGTACTTC.

The chain links TRBV7-2 to TRBJ1-5; D gene unclear. The V and J ends lost 6 bases and 5 bases respectively, with 11 bases between them. This CDR3 has 13 amino acids. Germline CDR1 SGHTA, CDR2 FQGNSA. The CDR3, as DNA: TGTGCCAGCAGTTCAGTCAGGCATCAGCCCCAGCATTTT. Its translation: CASSSVRHQPQHF.

This clone was recorded once. The chain uses TRBV19 and TRBJ2-7; tentatively, D is TRBD1 or TRBD2 (6 bases each). Germline V gene data show CDR1 as LNHDA and CDR2 as SQIVND (reference sequence). CDR3 length: 16 residues. Between the trimmed V and J ends, which lost 5 bases and 0 bases, there was a span of 17 bases. CDR3 DNA: TGTGCCAGTAGTCCTAGGGGGGCGGGATACTCCTACGAGCAGTACTTC. It codes for CASSPRGAGYSYEQYF.

This chain connects TRBV4-1 to TRBJ2-3; D is perhaps TRBD1 (6 bases). The CDR3 runs 14 residues. Germline lookup yields CDR1 MGHRA and CDR2 YSYEKL. V was shortened by 2 bases and J by 5 bases, with 11 bases between the two germline ends. The CDR3 protein is CASSQSVRGDTQYF. The CDR3 DNA is TGCGCCAGCAGCCAATCAGTCAGGGGAGATACGCAGTATTTT.

V usage is TRBV6-6 and J usage is TRBJ1-3, with 7 bases fitting TRBD1. The V gene end was trimmed by 5 bases and the J gene end by 0 bases; junction bases not matched to a gene: 4. Germline V gene sequence: CDR1 MNHNY, CDR2 SVGAGI (reference sequence). This CDR3 contains 15 residues. The CDR3 loop reads CASSPRDSSGNTIYF. The CDR3 DNA follows: TGTGCCAGCAGTCCACGGGACAGCTCTGGAAACACCATATATTTT.

The chain uses TRBV5-4 and TRBJ1-1; possible D gene TRBD1, 6 bases. Deletions cut 2 bases from V and 4 bases from J, with 15 bases between. The CDR3 sequence is 15 residues long. CDR1 SGHNT and CDR2 YYREEE come from the germline V gene (reference sequence). This CDR3 reads CASSLEDSPTTEAFF. In DNA, the CDR3 is TGTGCCAGCAGCTTAGAGGACAGCCCCACCACTGAAGCTTTCTTT. The whole variable domain, filled in from reference TRBV5-4 and TRBJ1-1, reads ETGVTQSPTHLIKTRGQQVTLRCSSQSGHNTVSWYQQALGQGPQFIFQYYREEENGRGNFPPRFSGLQFPNYSSELNVNALELDDSALYLCASSLEDSPTTEAFFGQGTRLTVV.

The chain links TRBV4-1 to TRBJ2-7; 11 bases map to TRBD1. V was clipped by 4 bases and J by 3 bases; unmatched bases: 2. Germline V CDR1 and CDR2: MGHRA, YSYEKL. There are 14 residues in the CDR3. CDR3 amino acids: CASSRGQGDYEQYF. In DNA form, the CDR3 reads TGCGCCAGCAGCCGGGGACAGGGGGACTACGAGCAGTACTTC.

This clone was detected only a few times. V and J are TRBV2 and TRBJ1-4, with 8 bases matching TRBD1. Unmatched junction bases numbered 1, after V lost 4 bases and J lost 3 bases. Germline values: CDR1 SNHLY, CDR2 FYNNEI. The CDR3 sequence is 14 residues long. CDR3 sequence: CASSGQGPNEKLFF. Written as DNA, the CDR3 is TGTGCCAGCAGTGGACAGGGGCCTAATGAAAAACTGTTTTTT.

The genes are TRBV27 and TRBJ1-6, with 7 bases matching TRBD1. Germline CDR1 reads MNHEY; CDR2 reads SMNVEV (reference sequence). The CDR3 loop spans 14 amino acids. The V segment lost 6 bases and the J segment 5 bases; nucleotides outside the gene matches: 4. The CDR3 loop is CASRWTGNNSPLHF. The CDR3 coding sequence is TGTGCCAGCAGGTGGACAGGAAATAATTCACCCCTCCACTTT.

The chain links TRBV5-1 to TRBJ2-2; possibly TRBD2 for D (6 bases). The germline V gene has CDR1 SGHRS and CDR2 YFSETQ. The ends were cut back, 5 bases at V and 4 bases at J, with 21 bases in the middle. The CDR3 covers 17 residues. CDR3 loop: CASSPRGRTSGTGELFF. CDR3 nucleotides: TGCGCCAGCAGTCCCCGTGGGAGGACTTCGGGCACCGGGGAGCTGTTTTTT.

The chain has TRBV19 and TRBJ2-3; 8 bases match TRBD2. V was pared by 9 bases and J by 5 bases, with 10 bases of the junction left unmatched. Germline CDR1 and CDR2: LNHDA and SQIVND (reference sequence). The CDR3 is 14 amino acids. Here the CDR3 DNA reads TGTGCCAGCCAAGCCCGGGGGGGGAGAGATACGCAGTATTTT. Translated: CASQARGGRDTQYF.

CDR3: CASSVTSTSTDTQYF. CDR3 sequence (DNA): TGTGCCAGCAGCGTGACCAGTACAAGCACAGATACGCAGTATTTT. This sequence joins TRBV9 and TRBJ2-3; D is ambiguous. There are 15 residues in the CDR3. Trimming shortened V by 2 bases and J by 0 bases, and 10 bases separated the two germline ends. The germline CDR1 and CDR2 sequences are SGDLS and YYNGEE.

In DNA form, the CDR3 reads TGTGCCAGCAGCTTCCGGGAACGGTATGGCTACACCTTC. Its protein product is CASSFRERYGYTF. The chain employs TRBV7-8 and TRBJ1-2; D is ambiguous. The germline V gene encodes CDR1 SGHVS and CDR2 FQNEAQ. The CDR3 extends over 13 amino acids. With 3 bases removed from V and 5 bases from J, the gap between germline ends came to 10 bases.

This clone was detected only once. The rearrangement joins TRBV27 to TRBJ2-7, with D possibly being TRBD1 (5 bases). This CDR3 is built from 14 residues. From germline, CDR1 is MNHEY and CDR2 SMNVEV (reference sequence). The ends were cut back, 3 bases at V and 2 bases at J, with 11 bases in the middle. CDR3 amino acids: CASSLSGPTYEQYF. CDR3 DNA sequence: TGTGCCAGCAGTTTGTCAGGGCCCACCTACGAGCAGTACTTC.

This clone was recorded once. The chain couples TRBV27 to TRBJ2-4; 8 bases align to TRBD1. J was trimmed by 2 bases and V by 6 bases; bases with no gene match: 9. The germline V gene encodes CDR1 MNHEY and CDR2 SMNVEV (reference sequence). The CDR3 consists of 16 residues. The CDR3: CASSPGQGVTKNIQYF. CDR3 DNA: TGTGCCAGCAGCCCCGGACAGGGCGTAACCAAAAACATTCAGTACTTC.

The chain has TRBV29-1 and TRBJ1-2, with D perhaps matching TRBD1 (6 bases). CDR3 length: 13 residues. With 6 bases removed from V and 0 bases from J, the gap between germline ends came to 11 bases. Per the germline V gene, CDR1 is SQVTM and CDR2 is ANQGSEA. This CDR3 is CSVDRRTNYGYTF. DNA of the CDR3: TGCAGCGTCGACAGGCGAACTAACTATGGCTACACCTTC.

The gene calls are TRBV10-2 and TRBJ1-5, with no clear D. The germline gives CDR1 WSHSY, CDR2 SAAADI. V was pared by 3 bases and J by 0 bases, with 6 bases between. The CDR3 length is 14 residues. The CDR3 protein is CASSDRYSNQPQHF. In DNA, the CDR3 is TGCGCCAGCAGTGACAGATATAGCAATCAGCCCCAGCATTTT.

The chain carries TRBV28 and TRBJ2-2, with D possibly being TRBD1 (6 bases). This CDR3 spans 14 amino acids. V gave up 5 bases and J gave up 5 bases, with 12 bases separating them. Germline V gene sequence: CDR1 MDHEN, CDR2 SYDVKM. CDR3 region: CASSRTAITGELFF. The CDR3, as DNA: TGTGCCAGCAGTAGGACAGCTATTACCGGGGAGCTGTTTTTT.

V usage is TRBV11-2 and J usage is TRBJ1-3; D is uncertain. Germline V gene lookup returns CDR1 SGHAT and CDR2 FQNNGV. The CDR3 totals 16 residues. Trimming removed 4 bases from V and 3 bases from J, with 16 bases in between. The CDR3 region has the DNA TGTGCCAGCAGCTCAGGACCCATTCCTAATGGAAACACCATATATTTT. Residues: CASSSGPIPNGNTIYF.

The J gene is TRBJ2-1, the V gene TRBV4-2, with D perhaps TRBD2 (6 bases). The V and J ends lost 4 bases and 2 bases respectively, with 18 bases between them. The CDR3 has 17 amino acids. Germline V CDR1 and CDR2: LGHNA, YNFKEQ. The CDR3 region has the DNA TGTGCCAGCAGCCCAAGTACCGGGACTGGAACCTACAATGAGCAGTTCTTC. It translates to CASSPSTGTGTYNEQFF.

The V gene is TRBV28, the J gene TRBJ2-7; D possibly corresponds to TRBD2 (6 bases). The germline gives CDR1 MDHEN, CDR2 SYDVKM. The V end was cut by 8 bases, the J end by 2 bases, with 13 bases between. The CDR3 loop spans 13 amino acids. The CDR3 DNA is TGTGCCAGCCGGGCAGGAGGGACCTACGAGCAGTACTTC. Translating gives CASRAGGTYEQYF.

The chain is built from TRBV5-6 and TRBJ1-1; D gene ambiguous. V was pared by 5 bases and J by 4 bases, with 12 bases between. Germline CDR1 SGHDT, CDR2 YYEEEE. The CDR3 loop spans 13 amino acids. The CDR3 nucleotides read TGTGCCAGCAGTTCTCTCCCTGGCACTGAAGCTTTCTTT. This translates into CASSSLPGTEAFF.

V usage is TRBV4-1 and J usage is TRBJ1-1; D unclear. The CDR3 runs 17 residues. V lost 4 bases to trimming and J lost 4 bases, with 22 bases between them. Germline loops: CDR1 MGHRA, CDR2 YSYEKL. The CDR3 DNA reads TGCGCCAGCAGCCGGTTCCTGACGGGTTCGGTGGTCACTGAAGCTTTCTTT. This encodes CASSRFLTGSVVTEAFF.

This chain connects TRBV29-1 to TRBJ2-5, with D perhaps TRBD1 (6 bases). V was clipped by 6 bases and J by 5 bases, with 13 bases between them. In germline, CDR1 is SQVTM, CDR2 ANQGSEA. This CDR3 is 12 amino acids long. CDR3 DNA: TGCAGCGTACAGGGTATGAGGGAGACCCAGTACTTC. As protein: CSVQGMRETQYF.

This chain connects TRBV4-3 to TRBJ2-7, with D possibly being TRBD1 (6 bases). Trimming pared 3 bases from V and 2 bases from J, leaving 17 bases between. Germline V gene sequence: CDR1 LGHNA, CDR2 YSLEER. The CDR3 has 16 amino acids. The CDR3 reads CASSHTRGTRTYEQYF. CDR3 DNA sequence: TGCGCCAGCAGCCACACAAGAGGGACACGGACCTACGAGCAGTACTTC.

The genes are TRBV6-1 and TRBJ2-7, with TRBD1 identical over 10 bases. V shed 6 bases, J shed 4 bases, and the junction held 9 bases outside the gene matches. The germline CDR1 and CDR2 sequences are MNHNS and SASEGT. CDR3 length: 15 amino acids. The CDR3 is CASRKPRQGAYEQYF. DNA for the CDR3: TGTGCCAGCAGGAAGCCCCGACAGGGGGCTTACGAGCAGTACTTC.

V usage is TRBV6-1 and J usage is TRBJ1-3; 7 bases agree with TRBD1. Germline CDR1 is MNHNS and CDR2 is SASEGT. This CDR3 is built from 14 residues. V was pared by 5 bases and J by 8 bases, with 9 bases of the junction left unmatched. In nucleotides, the CDR3 is TGTGCCAGCAGTCGACAGGGCCTGGGGTACACCATATATTTT. Its translation: CASSRQGLGYTIYF.